This T cell receptor (beta chain) was captured by sequencing in a study of T cells in Graves' hyperthyroidism and ophthalmopathy (dated by TCRdb to 2018 to 2020). Context from the whole study: Peripheral blood was collected at initial diagnosis, before any treatment. An independent validation cohort of around 20 hyperthyroidism patients and about 16 patients who later progressed to ophthalmopathy tested prospective prediction of ophthalmopathy. After sampling, hyperthyroidism patients received methimazole starting at 30 mg daily, and ophthalmopathy patients received high-dose intravenous methylprednisolone. The 75 to 100 discovery patients were divided at random into training and test sets in a 7:3 ratio. The paper reports TCR Vbeta CDR3 sequencing of some 140 peripheral blood samples: some 44 ophthalmopathy, fewer than 80 hyperthyroidism and roughly 17 progressor patients. To identify TCR V-J signatures that set the groups apart, the researchers used a discovery cohort of 100 patients, made up of under 45 with Graves' ophthalmopathy and some 55 with stable Graves' hyperthyroidism. In more than 5 Graves' hyperthyroidism patients, the study also compared T-cell repertoires from thyroid tissue with T-cell repertoires from blood.

TCR beta CDR3 regions were amplified from RNA transcripts. A first-round RT-PCR of the TCR CDR3 used the HTBI primer set with the Qiagen OneStep RT-PCR kit. A second multiplex PCR round built the libraries, followed by size selection and purification. Libraries were sequenced paired-end with 100 bp reads on an Illumina HiSeq2000. Per the authors' processing: SOAPnuke was used to process the raw data, removing reads that contained adapters or uncalled bases, had a mean Phred below 15, or lacked an exact match to the constant primer or identifier. COPE v1.2.5 was used to merge the high-quality paired reads, and each unique nucleotide sequence was defined as a clonotype. Clonotypes were aligned to IMGT TRBV, TRBD and TRBJ reference segments using MiTCR v1.1. Analysis was restricted to V-J combinations with a frequency above 0.0001, which covered 99.2% of repertoires. A TCS score was defined as the ratio between F50 (clonal expansion) and ExV (chaos), using BLOSUM62-based TCRdist between CDR3 peptides within each V-J. Welch's t-statistics and random forest reduced roughly 540 V-J features to 10 to 15, which were used in a naive Bayes classifier (R e1071). Using fastp at Q25 and MiXCR, TCRdb reprocessed the public reads and kept productive beta chains. Merged by CDR3 protein, the rows form single entries marked with the most common genes and DNA. The V and J calls reflect TCRdb's pipeline rather than the authors' work. In this sample the table shows approximately 520,000 distinct CDR3 sequences, around 21% of which occur a single time. Of the sample, 26% falls within the top ten clones.

As for this clonotype: What this receptor recognizes is not known. Base qualities are not provided; no much larger clone lies one nucleotide away.

Trimming removed 4 bases from V and 1 base from J, leaving 16 bases between the germline ends. Based on the germline V gene, the CDR1 and CDR2 sequences are MNHNS and SASEGT. Measured from the cysteine to the phenylalanine, the CDR3 is 16 residues long. Only the CDR3 region is kept as DNA, spanning 48 bases read in frame from base 1. General conclusions and limits of the study: Sample size was not statistically predetermined, and investigators were not blinded to group allocation. Most expanded thyroid clonotypes (frequency above 0.001) were also found in blood, which suggests that blood repertoires may mirror thyroid immune responses. In validation, the model predicted progression to ophthalmopathy with approximately 71% sensitivity and approximately 78% specificity, a median of approximately 6.5 months before onset. Ophthalmopathy was separated from stable hyperthyroidism by a 13 V-J signature model, with about 86% sensitivity and 81% to 82% specificity obtained in cross-validation and 80%/75% obtained in testing.

A patient counted as having stable Graves' hyperthyroidism if no progression to ophthalmopathy occurred over 18 months of follow-up. Hyperthyroidism patients were aged 18 to 65 years and newly diagnosed, with disease duration of less than 2 months. Exclusion was applied to patients with uncontrolled infections, other autoimmune diseases, pregnancy or lactation. Diagnoses relied on clinical symptoms, serum thyroxine and TRAb, thyroid ultrasound and orbital computed tomography. PBMCs were isolated from roughly 10 ml of fresh peripheral blood by Ficoll-Paque density gradient centrifugation. Total RNA was extracted with Trizol reagent, and quality was checked on an Agilent 2100 Bioanalyzer.

Input material: blood. The sequence is built from TRBV6-1 and TRBJ2-5; the D region is possibly TRBD1 or TRBD2, each matching across 5 bases. The sequence was collected from a man aged 18 to 29 with Graves' hyperthyroidism. The sequence in DNA is TGTGCCAGCAGTGCTCGCGCAGGGCTAGCCCAAGAGACCCAGTACTTC. This codes for CASSARAGLAQETQYF.